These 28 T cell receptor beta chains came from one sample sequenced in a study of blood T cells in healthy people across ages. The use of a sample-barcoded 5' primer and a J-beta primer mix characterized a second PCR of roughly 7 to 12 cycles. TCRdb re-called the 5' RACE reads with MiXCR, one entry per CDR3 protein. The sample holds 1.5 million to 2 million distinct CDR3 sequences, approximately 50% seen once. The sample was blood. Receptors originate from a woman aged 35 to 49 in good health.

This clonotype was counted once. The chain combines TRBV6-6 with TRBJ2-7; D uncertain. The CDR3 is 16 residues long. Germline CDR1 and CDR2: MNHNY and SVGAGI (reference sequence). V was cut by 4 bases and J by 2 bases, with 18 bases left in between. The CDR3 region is CASSSSISGSTYEQYF. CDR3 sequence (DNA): TGTGCCAGCAGTTCCTCGATATCCGGGTCTACCTACGAGCAGTACTTC.

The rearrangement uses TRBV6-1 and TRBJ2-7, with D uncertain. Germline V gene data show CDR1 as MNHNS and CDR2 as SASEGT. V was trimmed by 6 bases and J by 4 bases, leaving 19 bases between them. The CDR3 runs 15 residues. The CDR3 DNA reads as TGTGCCAGCAGCGACGGTGGAACAAATAGGTACGAGCAGTACTTC. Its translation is CASSDGGTNRYEQYF.

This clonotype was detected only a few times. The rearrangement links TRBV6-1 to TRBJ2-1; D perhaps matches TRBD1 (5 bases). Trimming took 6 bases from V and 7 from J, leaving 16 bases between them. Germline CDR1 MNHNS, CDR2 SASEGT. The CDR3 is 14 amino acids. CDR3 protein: CASRGIGRGNEQFF. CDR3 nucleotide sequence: TGTGCCAGCAGGGGAATTGGAAGGGGAAATGAGCAGTTCTTC.

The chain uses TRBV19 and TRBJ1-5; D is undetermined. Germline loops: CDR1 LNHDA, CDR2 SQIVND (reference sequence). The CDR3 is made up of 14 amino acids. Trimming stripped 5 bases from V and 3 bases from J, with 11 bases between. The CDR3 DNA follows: TGTGCCAGTAGTTGGGCAGAAGCCAATCAGCCCCAGCATTTT. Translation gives CASSWAEANQPQHF.

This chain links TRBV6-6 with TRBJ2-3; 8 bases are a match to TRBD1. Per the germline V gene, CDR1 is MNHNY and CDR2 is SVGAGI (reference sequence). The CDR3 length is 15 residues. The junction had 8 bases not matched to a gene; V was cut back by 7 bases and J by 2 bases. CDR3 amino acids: CASNPGQATTDTQYF. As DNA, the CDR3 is TGTGCCAGCAACCCGGGACAGGCAACCACAGATACGCAGTATTTT.

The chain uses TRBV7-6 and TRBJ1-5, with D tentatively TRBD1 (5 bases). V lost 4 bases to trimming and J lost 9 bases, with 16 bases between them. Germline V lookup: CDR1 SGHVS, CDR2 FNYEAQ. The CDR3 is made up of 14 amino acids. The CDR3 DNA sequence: TGTGCCAGCAGCTCGGGACCGCTTTTCGGGCCCCAGCATTTT. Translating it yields CASSSGPLFGPQHF.

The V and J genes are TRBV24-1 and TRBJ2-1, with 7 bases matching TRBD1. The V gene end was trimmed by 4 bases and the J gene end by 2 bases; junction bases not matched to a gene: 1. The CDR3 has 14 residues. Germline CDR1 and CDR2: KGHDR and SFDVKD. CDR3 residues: CATSEGTAYNEQFF. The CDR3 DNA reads TGTGCCACCAGTGAAGGGACAGCCTACAATGAGCAGTTCTTC.

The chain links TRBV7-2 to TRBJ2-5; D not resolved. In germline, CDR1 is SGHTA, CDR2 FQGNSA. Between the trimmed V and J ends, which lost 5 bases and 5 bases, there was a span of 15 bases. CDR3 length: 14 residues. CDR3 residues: CASSPDKGMETQYF. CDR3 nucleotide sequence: TGTGCCAGCAGCCCTGATAAAGGGATGGAGACCCAGTACTTC. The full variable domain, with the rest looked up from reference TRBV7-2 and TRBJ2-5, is GAGVSQSPSNKVTEKGKDVELRCDPISGHTALYWYRQSLGQGLEFLIYFQGNSAPDKSGLPSDRFSAERTGGSVSTLTIQRTQQEDSAVYLCASSPDKGMETQYFGPGTRLLVL.

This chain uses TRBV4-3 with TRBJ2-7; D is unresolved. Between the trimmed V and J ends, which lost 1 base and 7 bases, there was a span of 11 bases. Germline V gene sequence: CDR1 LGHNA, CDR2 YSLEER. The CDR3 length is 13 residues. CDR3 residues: CASSQVIGVEQYF. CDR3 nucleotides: TGCGCCAGCAGCCAAGTTATCGGAGTTGAGCAGTACTTC.

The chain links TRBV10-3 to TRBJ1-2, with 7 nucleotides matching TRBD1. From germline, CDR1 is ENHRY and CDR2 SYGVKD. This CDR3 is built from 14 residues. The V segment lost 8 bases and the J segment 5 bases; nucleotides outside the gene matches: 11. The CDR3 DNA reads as TGTGCCATCGGGACAGCTACTGCGGAATATGGCTACACCTTC. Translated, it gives CAIGTATAEYGYTF.

The CDR3 is CSVVRQGGPGEYNEQYF. CDR3 nucleotides: TGCAGCGTTGTGAGACAGGGAGGGCCCGGGGAGTATAATGAGCAGTACTTC. The rearrangement uses TRBV29-1 and TRBJ2-5, with D perhaps matching TRBD1 or TRBD2 (7 bases each). Germline V CDR1 and CDR2: SQVTM, ANQGSEA. The length of the CDR3 is 17 residues. V was clipped by 4 bases and J by 11 bases, with 32 bases between them.

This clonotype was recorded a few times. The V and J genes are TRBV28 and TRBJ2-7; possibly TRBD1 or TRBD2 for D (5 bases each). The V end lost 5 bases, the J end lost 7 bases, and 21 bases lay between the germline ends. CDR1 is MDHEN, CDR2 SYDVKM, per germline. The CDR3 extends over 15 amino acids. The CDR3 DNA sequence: TGTGCCAGCAGTGCGTCGGGACCCTTCCCAAGGGAGCAGTACTTC. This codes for CASSASGPFPREQYF.

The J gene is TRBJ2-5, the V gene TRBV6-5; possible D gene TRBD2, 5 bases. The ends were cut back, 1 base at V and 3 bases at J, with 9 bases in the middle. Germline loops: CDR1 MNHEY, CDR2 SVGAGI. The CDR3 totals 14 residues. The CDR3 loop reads CASSYLRVKETQYF. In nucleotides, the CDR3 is TGTGCCAGCAGTTACTTGAGGGTAAAAGAGACCCAGTACTTC.

The CDR3: CASSQDTVRNEQFF. CDR3 in DNA: TGCGCCAGCAGCCAAGACACAGTCAGGAATGAGCAGTTCTTC. The chain joins TRBV4-3 to TRBJ2-1; no definite D call. V was shortened by 0 bases and J by 7 bases, with 10 bases between the two germline ends. Germline CDR1 and CDR2: LGHNA and YSLEER. The CDR3 is 14 amino acids.

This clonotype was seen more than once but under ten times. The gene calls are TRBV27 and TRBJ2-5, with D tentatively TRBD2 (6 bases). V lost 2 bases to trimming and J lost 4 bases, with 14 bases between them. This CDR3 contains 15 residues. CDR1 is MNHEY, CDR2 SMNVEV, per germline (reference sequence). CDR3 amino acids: CASSLGVAVGETQYF. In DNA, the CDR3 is TGTGCCAGCAGTTTAGGGGTAGCGGTGGGAGAGACCCAGTACTTC.

Written as DNA, the CDR3 is TGTGCCAGCAGCGCGATGGGTGGGTCTGGGGCCAACGTCCTGACTTTC. It translates to CASSAMGGSGANVLTF. The V and J genes are TRBV11-2 and TRBJ2-6; D gene unclear. V dropped 5 bases and J dropped 1 base, with 12 bases sitting between them. CDR3 size: 16 residues. From germline, CDR1 is SGHAT and CDR2 FQNNGV.

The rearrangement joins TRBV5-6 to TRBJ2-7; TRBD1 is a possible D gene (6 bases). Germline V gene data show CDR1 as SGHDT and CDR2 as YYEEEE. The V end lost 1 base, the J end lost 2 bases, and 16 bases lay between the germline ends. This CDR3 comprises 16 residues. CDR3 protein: CASSLRFRGLPYEQYF. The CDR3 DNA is TGTGCCAGCAGCTTGAGATTCAGGGGCCTGCCCTACGAGCAGTACTTC.

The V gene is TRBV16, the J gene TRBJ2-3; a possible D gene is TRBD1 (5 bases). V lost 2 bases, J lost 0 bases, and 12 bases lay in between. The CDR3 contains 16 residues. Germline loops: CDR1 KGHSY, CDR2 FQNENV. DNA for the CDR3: TGTGCCAGCAGCCAAGCTAGGCCAGGGAGCACAGATACGCAGTATTTT. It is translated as CASSQARPGSTDTQYF. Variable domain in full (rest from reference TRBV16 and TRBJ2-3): GEEVAQTPKHLVRGEGQKAKLYCAPIKGHSYVFWYQQVLKNEFKFLISFQNENVFDETGMPKERFSAKCLPNSPCSLEIQATKLEDSAVYFCASSQARPGSTDTQYFGPGTRLTVL.

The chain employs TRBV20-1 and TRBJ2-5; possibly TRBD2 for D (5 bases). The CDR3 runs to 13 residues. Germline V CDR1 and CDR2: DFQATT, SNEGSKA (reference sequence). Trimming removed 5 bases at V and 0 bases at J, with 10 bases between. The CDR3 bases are TGCAGTGCTCTGTCCGGGAACCAAGAGACCCAGTACTTC. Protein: CSALSGNQETQYF.

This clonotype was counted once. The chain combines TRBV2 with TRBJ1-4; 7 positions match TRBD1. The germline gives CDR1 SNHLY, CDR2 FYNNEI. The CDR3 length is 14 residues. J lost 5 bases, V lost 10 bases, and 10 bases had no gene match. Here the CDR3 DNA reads TGTGCCACATCAACCGGGACAGCAAATGAAAAACTGTTTTTT. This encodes CATSTGTANEKLFF.

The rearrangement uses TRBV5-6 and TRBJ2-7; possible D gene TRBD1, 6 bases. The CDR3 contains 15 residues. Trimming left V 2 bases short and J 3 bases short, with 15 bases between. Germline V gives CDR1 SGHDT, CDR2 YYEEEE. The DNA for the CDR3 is TGTGCCAGCAGCTTACCCCCGGGACACCTCTACGAGCAGTACTTC. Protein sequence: CASSLPPGHLYEQYF.

The CDR3 here is CASSLGDGTGGQGEQYF. DNA for the CDR3: TGCGCCAGCAGCTTGGGGGACGGAACAGGGGGTCAGGGTGAGCAGTACTTC. This chain uses TRBV5-1 with TRBJ2-5; 8 bases fit TRBD1. The CDR3 is 17 residues long. Trimming at V came to 0 bases and at J to 11 bases, leaving 18 bases not matched to a gene. Germline V lookup: CDR1 SGHRS, CDR2 YFSETQ.

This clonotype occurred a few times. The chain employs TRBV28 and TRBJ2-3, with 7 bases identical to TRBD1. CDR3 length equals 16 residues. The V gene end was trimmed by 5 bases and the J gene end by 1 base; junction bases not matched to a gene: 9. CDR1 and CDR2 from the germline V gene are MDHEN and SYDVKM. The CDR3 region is CASSPQGGAGTDTQYF. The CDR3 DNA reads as TGTGCCAGCAGTCCGCAAGGGGGCGCTGGCACAGATACGCAGTATTTT.

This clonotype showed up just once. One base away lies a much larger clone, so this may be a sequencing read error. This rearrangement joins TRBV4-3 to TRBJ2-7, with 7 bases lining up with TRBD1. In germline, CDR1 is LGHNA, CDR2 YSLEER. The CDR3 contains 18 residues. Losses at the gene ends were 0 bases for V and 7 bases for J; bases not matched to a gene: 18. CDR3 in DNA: TGCGCCAGCAGCCAAGATATCGTTGGGACAGCCGTTTCCCATGAGCAGTACTTC. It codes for CASSQDIVGTAVSHEQYF.

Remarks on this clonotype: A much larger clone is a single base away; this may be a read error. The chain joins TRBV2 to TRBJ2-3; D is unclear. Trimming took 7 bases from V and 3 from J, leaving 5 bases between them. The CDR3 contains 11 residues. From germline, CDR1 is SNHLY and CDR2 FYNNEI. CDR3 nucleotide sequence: TGTGCCAGCATTGAGACAGATACGCAGTATTTT. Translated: CASIETDTQYF.

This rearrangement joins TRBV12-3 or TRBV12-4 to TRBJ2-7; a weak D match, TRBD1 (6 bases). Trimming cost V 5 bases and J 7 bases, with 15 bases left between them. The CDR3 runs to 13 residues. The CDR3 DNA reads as TGTGCCAGCAGTCCTCAGGGGATCAATGAGCAGTACTTC. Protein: CASSPQGINEQYF.

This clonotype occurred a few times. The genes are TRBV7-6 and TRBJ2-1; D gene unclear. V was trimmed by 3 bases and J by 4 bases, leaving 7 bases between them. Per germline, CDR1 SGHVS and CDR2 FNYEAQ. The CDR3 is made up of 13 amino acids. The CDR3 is CASSLAVYNEQFF. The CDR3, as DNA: TGTGCCAGCAGCTTGGCCGTATACAATGAGCAGTTCTTC.

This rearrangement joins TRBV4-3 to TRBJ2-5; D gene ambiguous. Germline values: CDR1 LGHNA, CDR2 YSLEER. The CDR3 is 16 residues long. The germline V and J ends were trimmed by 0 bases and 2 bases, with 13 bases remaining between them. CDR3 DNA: TGCGCCAGCAGCCAAGAACAGACTTTACATCAAGAGACCCAGTACTTC. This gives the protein CASSQEQTLHQETQYF.